These T cell receptor beta chains were read from a single sample in a study of cytomegalovirus exposure and HLA in healthy donors. This table comes from immunoSEQ multiplex PCR, and its TCRdb copy is limited to in-frame clones, with some not included. In the table there are 150,000 or so clones, approximately 79% of which are singletons. The source material was PBMCs. These receptors were obtained from a woman aged 45-59 years in good health and CMV-seropositive. The CDR3 runs from the conserved cysteine through the conserved F or W. The D gene is left open where the match is weak. Only part of the rows carry a size: once, few, many, or a class if the clone is expanded.

d_gene	len	abundance	v_gene	j_gene	CDR3aa	CDR3nt
-	14	-	TRBV18	TRBJ1-1	CASSPNSGNTEAFF	TGTGCCAGCTCACCAAATTCCGGGAACACTGAAGCTTTCTTT
-	15	-	TRBV4-1	TRBJ1-4	CASSQVIGKREKLFF	TGCGCCAGCAGCCAAGTCATTGGGAAGCGGGAAAAACTGTTTTTT
-	15	-	TRBV25-1	TRBJ2-5	CASSDRYRMSETQYF	TGTGCCAGCAGTGACAGGTACCGAATGTCGGAGACCCAGTACTTC
TRBD1	14	few	TRBV10-3	TRBJ2-7	CAISASQGAGEQYF	TGTGCCATCAGTGCATCACAGGGGGCGGGAGAGCAGTACTTC
TRBD2	14	-	TRBV7-2	TRBJ2-4	CASSASGGGTSGDF	TGTGCCAGCAGCGCCAGCGGGGGGGGGACAAGCGGGGACTTC
-	14	few	TRBV9	TRBJ2-7	CASSVDPSAYEQYF	TGTGCCAGCAGCGTAGATCCTAGCGCCTACGAGCAGTACTTC
TRBD1	15	-	TRBV19	TRBJ1-6	CASSQGQGGFSPLHF	TGTGCCAGTAGCCAGGGACAGGGGGGCTTTTCACCCCTCCACTTT
-	15	-	TRBV6-5	TRBJ1-2	CASKSGGGANYGYTF	TGTGCCAGCAAGTCGGGGGGGGGAGCTAACTATGGCTACACCTTC
TRBD1	20	-	TRBV4-3	TRBJ1-6	CASSQHILGRGQLSDSPLHF	TGCGCCAGCAGCCAGCACATCCTGGGAAGGGGGCAGCTGAGTGATTCACCCCTCCACTTT
-	14	-	TRBV7-2	TRBJ1-2	CASSLAGRESGYTF	TGTGCCAGCAGCTTAGCGGGCAGGGAAAGCGGCTACACCTTC
TRBD1	14	-	TRBV6-1	TRBJ1-1	CASSIQGLNTEAFF	TGTGCCAGCAGTATACAGGGGCTCAACACTGAAGCTTTCTTT
TRBD1	16	-	TRBV6-6	TRBJ1-5	CASSSPGQAANQPQHF	TGTGCCAGCAGTTCCCCGGGACAGGCGGCAAATCAGCCCCAGCATTTT
-	12	-	TRBV2	TRBJ1-1	CASKFQNTEAFF	TGTGCCAGCAAATTTCAGAACACTGAAGCTTTCTTT
TRBD1	12	once	TRBV15	TRBJ2-1	CAVGQVYNEQFF	TGTGCCGTTGGACAGGTCTACAATGAGCAGTTCTTC
-	15	-	TRBV4-2	TRBJ1-1	CASSPTVTPTTEAFF	TGTGCCAGCAGCCCAACAGTTACTCCGACGACTGAAGCTTTCTTT
TRBD1	15	-	TRBV7-6	TRBJ1-1	CASSLAQGARTEAFF	TGTGCCAGCAGCTTAGCGCAGGGGGCGCGGACTGAAGCTTTCTTT